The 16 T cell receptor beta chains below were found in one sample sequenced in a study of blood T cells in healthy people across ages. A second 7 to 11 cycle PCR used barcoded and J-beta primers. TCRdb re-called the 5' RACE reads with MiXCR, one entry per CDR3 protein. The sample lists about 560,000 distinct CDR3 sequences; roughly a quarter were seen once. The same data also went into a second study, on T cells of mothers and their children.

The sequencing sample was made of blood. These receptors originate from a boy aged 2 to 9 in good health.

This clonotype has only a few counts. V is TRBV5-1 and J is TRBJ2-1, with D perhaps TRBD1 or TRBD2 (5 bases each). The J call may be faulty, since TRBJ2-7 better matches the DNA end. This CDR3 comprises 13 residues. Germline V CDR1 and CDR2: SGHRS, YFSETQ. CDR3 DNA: TGCGCCAGCAGCCAGGGACGGCTCTACGAGCAGTACTTC. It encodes CASSQGRLYEQYF.

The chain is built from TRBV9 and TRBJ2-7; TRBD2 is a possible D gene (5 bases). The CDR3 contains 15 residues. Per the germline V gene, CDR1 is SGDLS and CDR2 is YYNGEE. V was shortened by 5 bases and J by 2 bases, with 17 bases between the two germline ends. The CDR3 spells CASRDHNRRAYEQYF. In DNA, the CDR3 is TGTGCCAGCAGAGATCACAATAGGCGGGCCTACGAGCAGTACTTC.

The CDR3 is CASSRQGRSYGYTF. As DNA, the CDR3 is TGTGCCAGCAGCCGTCAGGGGCGGAGCTATGGCTACACCTTC. The J gene is TRBJ1-2, the V gene TRBV13; D might be TRBD1 (6 bases). This CDR3 spans 14 amino acids. Germline CDR1 is PRHDT and CDR2 is FYEKMQ (reference sequence). Trimming shortened V by 5 bases and J by 4 bases, and 14 bases separated the two germline ends.

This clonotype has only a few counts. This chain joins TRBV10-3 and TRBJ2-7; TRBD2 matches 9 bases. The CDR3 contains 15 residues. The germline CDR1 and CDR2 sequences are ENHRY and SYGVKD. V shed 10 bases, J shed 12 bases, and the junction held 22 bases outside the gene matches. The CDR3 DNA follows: TGTGCCACAACGATGCGGGAGGGTTTAGGAGAGACCCCGTACTTC. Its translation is CATTMREGLGETPYF.

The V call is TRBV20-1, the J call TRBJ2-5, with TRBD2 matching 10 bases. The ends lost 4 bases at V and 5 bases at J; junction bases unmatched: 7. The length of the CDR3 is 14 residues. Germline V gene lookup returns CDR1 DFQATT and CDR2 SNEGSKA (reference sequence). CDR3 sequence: CSATDPGLAETQYF. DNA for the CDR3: TGCAGTGCTACAGATCCGGGACTAGCGGAGACCCAGTACTTC.

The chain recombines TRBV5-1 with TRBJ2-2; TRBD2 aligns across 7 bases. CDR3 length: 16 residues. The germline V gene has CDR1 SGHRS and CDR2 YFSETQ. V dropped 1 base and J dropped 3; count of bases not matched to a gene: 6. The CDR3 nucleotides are TGCGCCAGCAGCTTGAGGGCTAGCGGAGACACCGGGGAGCTGTTTTTT. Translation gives CASSLRASGDTGELFF.

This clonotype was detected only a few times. The CDR3 reads CASSPLSGGARDTQYF. Here the CDR3 DNA reads TGTGCCAGCAGCCCTCTTAGCGGGGGGGCCCGTGATACGCAGTATTTT. J is TRBJ2-3 and V is TRBV27, with TRBD2 identical over 11 bases. CDR3 length: 16 residues. Germline-derived CDR1 and CDR2 are MNHEY and SMNVEV (reference sequence). Trimming cost V 6 bases and J 6 bases; bases outside gene matches: 11.

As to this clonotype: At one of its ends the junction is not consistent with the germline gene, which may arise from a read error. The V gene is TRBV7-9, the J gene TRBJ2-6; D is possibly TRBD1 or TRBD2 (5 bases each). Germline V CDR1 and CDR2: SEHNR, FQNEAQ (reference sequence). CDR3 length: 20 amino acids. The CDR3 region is CASNLDLGVKRHSGANVLTF. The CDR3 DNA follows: TGTGCCAGCAACTTAGATCTGGGGGTGAAGAGACACTCTGGGGCCAACGTCCTGACTTTC.

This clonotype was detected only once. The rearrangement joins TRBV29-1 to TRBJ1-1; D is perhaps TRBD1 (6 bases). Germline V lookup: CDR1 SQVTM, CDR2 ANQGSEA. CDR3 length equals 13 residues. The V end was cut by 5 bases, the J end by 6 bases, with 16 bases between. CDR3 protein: CSVSGGSFAEAFF. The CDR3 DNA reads TGCAGCGTTTCTGGGGGCTCATTCGCTGAAGCTTTCTTT. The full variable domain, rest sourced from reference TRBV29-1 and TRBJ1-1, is SAVISQKPSRDICQRGTSLTIQCQVDSQVTMMFWYRQQPGQSLTLIATANQGSEATYESGFVIDKFPISRPNLTFSTLTVSNMSPEDSSIYLCSVSGGSFAEAFFGQGTRLTVV.

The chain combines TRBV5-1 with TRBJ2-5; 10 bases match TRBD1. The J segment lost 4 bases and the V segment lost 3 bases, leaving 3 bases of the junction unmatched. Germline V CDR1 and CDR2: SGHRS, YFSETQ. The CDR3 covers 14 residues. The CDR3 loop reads CASSSRTGGETQYF. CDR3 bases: TGCGCCAGCAGCTCCCGGACAGGGGGAGAGACCCAGTACTTC.

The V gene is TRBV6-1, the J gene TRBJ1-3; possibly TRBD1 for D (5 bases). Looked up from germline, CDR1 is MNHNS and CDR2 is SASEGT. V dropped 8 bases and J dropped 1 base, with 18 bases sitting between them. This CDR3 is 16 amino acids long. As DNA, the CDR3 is TGTGCCAGCTCCCGGGCAGGGCGAGGGTCTGGAAACACCATATATTTT. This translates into CASSRAGRGSGNTIYF.

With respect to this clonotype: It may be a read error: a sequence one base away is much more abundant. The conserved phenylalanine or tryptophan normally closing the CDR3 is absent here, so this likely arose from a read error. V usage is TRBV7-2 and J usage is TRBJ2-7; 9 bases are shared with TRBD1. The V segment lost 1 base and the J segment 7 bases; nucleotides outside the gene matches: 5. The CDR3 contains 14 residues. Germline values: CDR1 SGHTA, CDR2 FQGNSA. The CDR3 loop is CASSLGWTGEEQYS. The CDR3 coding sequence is TGTGCCAGCAGCTTAGGGTGGACAGGGGAGGAGCAGTACTCC.

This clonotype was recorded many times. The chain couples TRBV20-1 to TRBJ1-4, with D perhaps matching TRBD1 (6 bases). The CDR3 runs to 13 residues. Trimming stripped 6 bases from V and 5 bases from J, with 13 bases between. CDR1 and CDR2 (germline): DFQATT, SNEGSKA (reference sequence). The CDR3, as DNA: TGCAGTGCAGCGGACAGATTCAATGAAAAACTGTTTTTT. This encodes CSAADRFNEKLFF.

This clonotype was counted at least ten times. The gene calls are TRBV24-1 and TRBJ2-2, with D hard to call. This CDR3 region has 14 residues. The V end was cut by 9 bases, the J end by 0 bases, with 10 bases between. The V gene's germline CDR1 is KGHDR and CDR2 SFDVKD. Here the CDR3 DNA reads TGTGCCACCGCCCCTCGGACGAACACCGGGGAGCTGTTTTTT. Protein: CATAPRTNTGELFF.

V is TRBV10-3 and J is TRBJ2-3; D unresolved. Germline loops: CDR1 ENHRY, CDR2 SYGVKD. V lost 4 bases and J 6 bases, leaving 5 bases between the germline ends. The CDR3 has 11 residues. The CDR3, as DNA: TGTGCCATCAGTGCGCCCGATACGCAGTATTTT. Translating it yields CAISAPDTQYF.

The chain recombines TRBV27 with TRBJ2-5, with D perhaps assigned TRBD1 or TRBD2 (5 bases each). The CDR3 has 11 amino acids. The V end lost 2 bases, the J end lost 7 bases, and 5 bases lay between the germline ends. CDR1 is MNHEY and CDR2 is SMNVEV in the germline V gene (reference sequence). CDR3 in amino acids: CASSLGTTQYF. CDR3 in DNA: TGTGCCAGCAGTTTAGGGACGACCCAGTACTTC.